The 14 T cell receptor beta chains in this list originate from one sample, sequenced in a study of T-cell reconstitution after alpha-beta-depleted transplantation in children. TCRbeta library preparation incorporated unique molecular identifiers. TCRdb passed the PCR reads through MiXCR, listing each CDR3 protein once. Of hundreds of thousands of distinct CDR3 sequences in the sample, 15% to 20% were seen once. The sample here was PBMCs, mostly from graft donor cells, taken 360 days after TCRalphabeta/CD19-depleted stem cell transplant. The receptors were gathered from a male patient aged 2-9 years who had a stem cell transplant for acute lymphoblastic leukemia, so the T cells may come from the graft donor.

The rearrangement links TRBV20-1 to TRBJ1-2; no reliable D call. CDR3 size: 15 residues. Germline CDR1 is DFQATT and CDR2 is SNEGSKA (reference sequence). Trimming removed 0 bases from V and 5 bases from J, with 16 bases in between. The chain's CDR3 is CSARDRRKSGYGYTF. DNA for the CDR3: TGCAGTGCTAGAGATCGGAGGAAGAGTGGATATGGCTACACCTTC.

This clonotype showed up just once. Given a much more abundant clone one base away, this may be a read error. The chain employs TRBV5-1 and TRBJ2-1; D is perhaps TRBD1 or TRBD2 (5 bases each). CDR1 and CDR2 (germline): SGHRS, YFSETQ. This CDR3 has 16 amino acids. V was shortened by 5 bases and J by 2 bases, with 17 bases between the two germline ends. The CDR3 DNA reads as TGCGCCAGCAGTGGTGGGGCCGGAGGTCCCTACAATGAGCAGTTCTTC. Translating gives CASSGGAGGPYNEQFF.

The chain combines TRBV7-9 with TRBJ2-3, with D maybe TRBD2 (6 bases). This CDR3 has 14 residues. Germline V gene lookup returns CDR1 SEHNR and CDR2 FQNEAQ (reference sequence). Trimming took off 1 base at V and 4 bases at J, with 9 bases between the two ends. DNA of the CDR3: TGTGCCAGCAGCTTAGTGAGACTAGCAGATACGCAGTATTTT. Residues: CASSLVRLADTQYF.

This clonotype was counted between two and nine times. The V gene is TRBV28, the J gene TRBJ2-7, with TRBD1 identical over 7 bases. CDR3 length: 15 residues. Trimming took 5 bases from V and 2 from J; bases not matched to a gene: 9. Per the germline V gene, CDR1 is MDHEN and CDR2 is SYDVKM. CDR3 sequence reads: CASSQGTANTYEQYF. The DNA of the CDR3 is TGTGCCAGCAGTCAAGGGACAGCCAACACCTACGAGCAGTACTTC.

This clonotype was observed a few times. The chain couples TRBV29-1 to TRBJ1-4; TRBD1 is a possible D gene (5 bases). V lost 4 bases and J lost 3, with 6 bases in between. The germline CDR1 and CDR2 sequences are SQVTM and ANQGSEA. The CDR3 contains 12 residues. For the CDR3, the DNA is TGCAGCGTTGGACAGTCTAATGAAAAACTGTTTTTT. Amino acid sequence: CSVGQSNEKLFF. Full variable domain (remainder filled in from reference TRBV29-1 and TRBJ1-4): SAVISQKPSRDICQRGTSLTIQCQVDSQVTMMFWYRQQPGQSLTLIATANQGSEATYESGFVIDKFPISRPNLTFSTLTVSNMSPEDSSIYLCSVGQSNEKLFFGSGTQLSVL.

The CDR3 sequence: CAISRTLGAGELFF. The CDR3 nucleotides are TGTGCCATTTCCAGGACCTTAGGGGCCGGGGAGCTGTTTTTT. The rearrangement links TRBV19 to TRBJ2-2, with D tentatively TRBD1 (5 bases). This CDR3 spans 14 amino acids. The V and J ends lost 10 bases and 6 bases respectively, with 18 bases between them. In germline, CDR1 is LNHDA, CDR2 SQIVND (reference sequence).

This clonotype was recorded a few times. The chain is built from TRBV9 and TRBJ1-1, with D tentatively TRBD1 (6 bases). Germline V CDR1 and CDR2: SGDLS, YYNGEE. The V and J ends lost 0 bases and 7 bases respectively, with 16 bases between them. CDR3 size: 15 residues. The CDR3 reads CASSVEGGAGDEAFF. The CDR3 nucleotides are TGTGCCAGCAGCGTAGAAGGGGGGGCTGGTGATGAAGCTTTCTTT.

This CDR3 is CASSPGTGVAEQYF. The CDR3 DNA follows: TGTGCCAGCTCACCAGGGACAGGGGTTGCCGAGCAGTACTTC. This chain links TRBV18 with TRBJ2-7, with 10 positions matching TRBD1. Germline CDR1 KGHSH, CDR2 LQKENI. After removal of 2 bases from V and 6 bases from J, the junction contained 4 bases not matched to a gene. This CDR3 is built from 14 residues. Using reference TRBV18 and TRBJ2-7 for the parts outside the CDR3, the full variable domain is NAGVMQNPRHLVRRRGQEARLRCSPMKGHSHVYWYRQLPEEGLKFMVYLQKENIIDESGMPKERFSAEFPKEGPSILRIQQVVRGDSAAYFCASSPGTGVAEQYFGPGTRLTVT.

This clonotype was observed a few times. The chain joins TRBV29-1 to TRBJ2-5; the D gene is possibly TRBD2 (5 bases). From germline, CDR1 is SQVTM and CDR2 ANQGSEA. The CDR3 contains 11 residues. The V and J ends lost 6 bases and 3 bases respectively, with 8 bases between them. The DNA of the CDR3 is TGCAGCGTCCGGACTGAAGAGACCCAGTACTTC. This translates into CSVRTEETQYF.

The CDR3 DNA follows: TGTGCCAGCACCCCAGGACTAGCGGGAGTGACAGATACGCAGTATTTT. It encodes CASTPGLAGVTDTQYF. This chain joins TRBV12-3 or TRBV12-4 and TRBJ2-3, with 13 positions matching TRBD2. V lost 7 bases to trimming and J lost 3 bases; unmatched junction nucleotides: 7. The CDR3 loop spans 16 amino acids.

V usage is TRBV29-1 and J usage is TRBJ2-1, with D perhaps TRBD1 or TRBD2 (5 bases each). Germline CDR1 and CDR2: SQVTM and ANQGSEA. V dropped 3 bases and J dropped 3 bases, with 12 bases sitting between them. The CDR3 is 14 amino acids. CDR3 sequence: CSVDKRGDYNEQFF. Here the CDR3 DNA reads TGCAGCGTTGATAAGAGGGGAGACTACAATGAGCAGTTCTTC.

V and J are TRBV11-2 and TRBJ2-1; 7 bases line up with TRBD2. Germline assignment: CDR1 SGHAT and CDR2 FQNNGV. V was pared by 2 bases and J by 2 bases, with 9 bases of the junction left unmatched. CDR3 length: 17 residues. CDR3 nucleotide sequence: TGTGCCAGCAGCTTACGACTTTCTAGCGGCCCCTACAATGAGCAGTTCTTC. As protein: CASSLRLSSGPYNEQFF. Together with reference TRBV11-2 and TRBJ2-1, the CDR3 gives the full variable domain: EAGVAQSPRYKIIEKRQSVAFWCNPISGHATLYWYQQILGQGPKLLIQFQNNGVVDDSQLPKDRFSAERLKGVDSTLKIQPAKLEDSAVYLCASSLRLSSGPYNEQFFGPGTRLTVL.

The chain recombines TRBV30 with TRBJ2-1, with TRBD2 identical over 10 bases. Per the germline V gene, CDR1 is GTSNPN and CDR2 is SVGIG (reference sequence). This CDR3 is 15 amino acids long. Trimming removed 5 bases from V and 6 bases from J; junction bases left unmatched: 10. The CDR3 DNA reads TGTGCCTGGTTCCGTGGAGCGGGAGGGCGCAATGAGCAGTTCTTC. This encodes CAWFRGAGGRNEQFF.

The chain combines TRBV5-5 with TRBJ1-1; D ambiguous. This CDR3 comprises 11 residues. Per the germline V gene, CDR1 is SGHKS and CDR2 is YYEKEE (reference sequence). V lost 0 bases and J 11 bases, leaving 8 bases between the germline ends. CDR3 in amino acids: CASSLGADAFF. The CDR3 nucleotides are TGTGCCAGCAGCTTGGGCGCGGACGCTTTCTTT. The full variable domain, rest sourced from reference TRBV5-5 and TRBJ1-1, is DAGVTQSPTHLIKTRGQQVTLRCSPISGHKSVSWYQQVLGQGPQFIFQYYEKEERGRGNFPDRFSARQFPNYSSELNVNALLLGDSALYLCASSLGADAFFGQGTRLTVV.